These 23 T cell receptor beta chains were sequenced from one sample in a study of OX40 agonist ivuxolimab in advanced cancers. Method: immunoSEQ multiplex PCR; TCRdb's copy keeps in-frame clones and lacks some. This sample has 20,000 or so clones; 80% to 90% occur once, and the top ten carry around 25%. The source material was CD4+ or CD8+ T cells sorted from blood, sampled in a trial of the OX40 agonist ivuxolimab. The origin of the receptors is an adult with an advanced solid tumor such as melanoma, head and neck, liver or kidney cancer.

The chain has TRBV6-6 and TRBJ2-3; tentatively, D is TRBD2 (7 bases). CDR1 and CDR2 from the germline V gene are MNHNY and SVGAGI (reference sequence). Trimming took off 5 bases at V and 2 bases at J, with 17 bases between the two ends. The CDR3 length is 16 residues. CDR3 region: CASSARWGGPTDTQYF. CDR3 coding DNA: TGTGCCAGCAGTGCACGGTGGGGGGGCCCCACAGATACGCAGTATTTT.

This clone is medium-sized (0.01 to 0.1%) by share. This rearrangement joins TRBV6-5 to TRBJ2-1; either TRBD1 or TRBD2 may supply D (5 bases each). Looked up from germline, CDR1 is MNHEY and CDR2 is SVGAGI. CDR3 size: 14 residues. Trimming cost V 5 bases and J 7 bases, with 15 bases left between them. For the CDR3, the DNA is TGTGCCAGCAGTCGCAGGACGGGGCAAAATGAGCAGTTCTTC. Residues: CASSRRTGQNEQFF.

The rearrangement uses TRBV27 and TRBJ1-2, with 8 nucleotides matching TRBD1. Germline assignment: CDR1 MNHEY and CDR2 SMNVEV (reference sequence). Losses at the gene ends were 5 bases for V and 3 bases for J; bases not matched to a gene: 8. The CDR3 is 15 residues long. CDR3 region: CASSQEQGGHYGYTF. Written as DNA, the CDR3 is TGTGCCAGCAGTCAAGAACAGGGGGGCCACTATGGCTACACCTTC.

The sample holds a few counts of this clone. This chain uses TRBV6-5 with TRBJ1-2, with 12 bases identical to TRBD1. The CDR3 is made up of 14 amino acids. Germline assignment: CDR1 MNHEY and CDR2 SVGAGI. The J segment lost 7 bases and the V segment lost 6 bases, leaving 6 bases of the junction unmatched. DNA of the CDR3: TGTGCCAGCAGCACGGGACAGGGGGCGGGTGGCTACACCTTC. Translation: CASSTGQGAGGYTF.

This clone was counted between two and nine times. The V call is TRBV28, the J call TRBJ2-2; D is ambiguous. The CDR3 contains 14 residues. Germline V gene data show CDR1 as MDHEN and CDR2 as SYDVKM. Between the trimmed V and J ends, which lost 7 bases and 4 bases, there was a span of 13 bases. The CDR3 DNA reads as TGTGCCAGCACCACCCGAGGAAGCACCGGGGAGCTGTTTTTT. Protein product: CASTTRGSTGELFF.

V is TRBV28 and J is TRBJ2-1, with 7 bases identical to TRBD2. Germline-derived CDR1 and CDR2 are MDHEN and SYDVKM. The CDR3 is 20 amino acids. J was trimmed by 2 bases and V by 7 bases; bases with no gene match: 23. This CDR3 is CASIGKFRDDTAGTYNEQFF. CDR3 nucleotide sequence: TGTGCCAGCATAGGCAAGTTCAGGGACGATACAGCGGGGACCTACAATGAGCAGTTCTTC. Filled out from reference TRBV28 and TRBJ2-1, the complete variable domain reads DVKVTQSSRYLVKRTGEKVFLECVQDMDHENMFWYRQDPGLGLRLIYFSYDVKMKEKGDIPEGYSVSREKKERFSLILESASTNQTSMYLCASIGKFRDDTAGTYNEQFFGPGTRLTVL.

The chain joins TRBV7-9 to TRBJ2-3, with 7 bases aligning to TRBD1. This CDR3 region has 15 residues. V trimming: 5 bases; J trimming: 3 bases; junction bases outside the gene matches: 8. Per germline, CDR1 SEHNR and CDR2 FQNEAQ (reference sequence). For the CDR3, the DNA is TGTGCCAGCAGCCACCCGGGACAGATTACAGATACGCAGTATTTT. Translation gives CASSHPGQITDTQYF.

This clone was counted a few times. The chain carries TRBV7-6 and TRBJ1-1, with D possibly TRBD1 on 5 matching bases. This CDR3 has 17 amino acids. V was clipped by 5 bases and J by 1 base, with 20 bases between them. CDR1 is SGHVS and CDR2 is FNYEAQ in the germline V gene. As DNA, the CDR3 is TGTGCCAGCAGCACCCCTGAGACTACGGGGGGGAACACTGAAGCTTTCTTT. Amino acid sequence: CASSTPETTGGNTEAFF.

A few counts support this clone. This rearrangement joins TRBV6-5 to TRBJ1-1; D is unclear. Trimming took off 2 bases at V and 7 bases at J, with 5 bases between the two ends. The CDR3 is made up of 11 amino acids. Germline V lookup: CDR1 MNHEY, CDR2 SVGAGI. CDR3 bases: TGTGCCAGCAGTTACGCCGGTGAAGCTTTCTTT. This gives the protein CASSYAGEAFF.

V gene TRBV7-6 combines with J gene TRBJ1-1, with D perhaps matching TRBD1 (6 bases). The CDR3 runs 15 residues. Trimming took 1 base from V and 3 from J, leaving 12 bases between them. Germline V gene data show CDR1 as SGHVS and CDR2 as FNYEAQ. Here the CDR3 DNA reads TGTGCCAGCAGCTTAGGCGGACAGCCGTACACTGAAGCTTTCTTT. Translation gives CASSLGGQPYTEAFF.

V is TRBV4-1 and J is TRBJ1-4; D not resolved. Germline V gene data show CDR1 as MGHRA and CDR2 as YSYEKL. The CDR3 is 15 amino acids. V lost 0 bases and J 7 bases, leaving 12 bases between the germline ends. The CDR3 here is CASSQDLQMAEKLFF. The CDR3 DNA reads as TGCGCCAGCAGCCAAGATTTGCAGATGGCTGAAAAACTGTTTTTT.

The gene calls are TRBV5-1 and TRBJ1-3; no clear D. The CDR3 contains 17 residues. The V gene lost 0 bases and the J gene lost 0 bases, with 13 bases spanning the gap. Germline CDR1 reads SGHRS; CDR2 reads YFSETQ. DNA for the CDR3: TGCGCCAGCAGCTTGGTTGGCAGGCCCTACTCTGGAAACACCATATATTTT. Protein sequence: CASSLVGRPYSGNTIYF.

This clone showed up just a few times. The chain links TRBV29-1 to TRBJ2-7; D is uncertain. V was cut by 0 bases and J by 5 bases, with 8 bases left in between. CDR1 and CDR2 (germline): SQVTM, ANQGSEA. The CDR3 spans 12 residues. CDR3 amino acids: CSVEEQRNEQYF. Here the CDR3 DNA reads TGCAGCGTTGAAGAGCAAAGGAACGAGCAGTACTTC.

J is TRBJ1-4 and V is TRBV5-5; D perhaps matches TRBD1 (6 bases). Between the trimmed V and J ends, which lost 4 bases and 0 bases, there was a span of 16 bases. Per the germline V gene, CDR1 is SGHKS and CDR2 is YYEKEE (reference sequence). The CDR3 has 17 amino acids. The CDR3 sequence: CASSPLGGDSTNEKLFF. The CDR3 DNA sequence: TGTGCCAGCAGCCCCTTAGGGGGGGACTCAACTAATGAAAAACTGTTTTTT.

The chain links TRBV27 to TRBJ2-7; perhaps TRBD1 as D (5 bases). The germline V gene encodes CDR1 MNHEY and CDR2 SMNVEV (reference sequence). Trimming pared 3 bases from V and 5 bases from J, leaving 17 bases between. The CDR3 contains 15 residues. As DNA, the CDR3 is TGTGCCAGCAGTTTGGATTCAGGGTCCCCCCACGAGCAGTACTTC. Amino acid sequence: CASSLDSGSPHEQYF.

This chain links TRBV28 with TRBJ1-2; 10 bases map to TRBD1. The CDR3 spans 15 residues. Per the germline V gene, CDR1 is MDHEN and CDR2 is SYDVKM. The ends lost 8 bases at V and 5 bases at J; junction bases unmatched: 11. CDR3 nucleotides: TGTGCCAGCCTCGAAGCCGGGACAGGGGATTATGGCTACACCTTC. Protein sequence: CASLEAGTGDYGYTF.

The J gene is TRBJ2-2, the V gene TRBV10-1; TRBD1 might be the D (5 bases). In germline, CDR1 is WNHNN, CDR2 SYGVQD (reference sequence). Deletions cut 8 bases from V and 5 bases from J, with 12 bases between. The CDR3 runs to 13 residues. The CDR3 bases are TGCGCCAGCGAAGGGGCTGGGACCGGGGAGCTGTTTTTT. It specifies CASEGAGTGELFF.

The CDR3 is CASSSDRRYSYEQYF. Written as DNA, the CDR3 is TGTGCCAGCAGCTCCGACAGGAGATACTCCTACGAGCAGTACTTC. This sequence joins TRBV5-6 and TRBJ2-7; tentatively, D is TRBD1 (6 bases). This CDR3 is 15 amino acids long. Between the trimmed V and J ends, which lost 3 bases and 0 bases, there was a span of 13 bases. The germline CDR1 and CDR2 sequences are SGHDT and YYEEEE.

This chain uses TRBV6-5 with TRBJ2-1; 9 nucleotides match TRBD2. The trim removed 5 bases at V and 9 bases at J, leaving 2 bases unmatched. Germline V gene lookup returns CDR1 MNHEY and CDR2 SVGAGI. The CDR3 length is 12 residues. The DNA for the CDR3 is TGTGCCAGCAGTGAGACTAGCGGTGAGCAGTTCTTC. Its translation is CASSETSGEQFF.

This clone has only one observation. J is TRBJ2-1 and V is TRBV4-3; 8 nucleotides agree with TRBD2. CDR1 LGHNA and CDR2 YSLEER come from the germline V gene. The CDR3 totals 16 residues. Losses at the gene ends were 7 bases for V and 0 bases for J; bases not matched to a gene: 8. CDR3 region: CASTGGVMSSYNEQFF. In DNA form, the CDR3 reads TGCGCCAGCACCGGGGGGGTCATGAGCTCCTACAATGAGCAGTTCTTC.

J is TRBJ2-7 and V is TRBV28; possibly TRBD1 for D (6 bases). CDR3 length equals 16 residues. V was pared by 4 bases and J by 3 bases, with 19 bases between. CDR1 is MDHEN, CDR2 SYDVKM, per germline. CDR3 amino acids: CASSYPQGLGGYEQYF. The CDR3 DNA sequence: TGTGCCAGCAGTTACCCGCAGGGGTTAGGGGGCTACGAGCAGTACTTC.

The chain couples TRBV4-3 to TRBJ1-5; D perhaps matches TRBD1 (6 bases). Trimming took 0 bases from V and 1 from J, leaving 10 bases between them. The CDR3 totals 16 residues. Germline lookup yields CDR1 LGHNA and CDR2 YSLEER. CDR3 coding DNA: TGCGCCAGCAGCCAAGATCGGGGGGGCAGCAATCAGCCCCAGCATTTT. Encoded protein: CASSQDRGGSNQPQHF.

The count of this clone is one. The genes are TRBV4-1 and TRBJ1-1; possibly TRBD1 for D (6 bases). V was pared by 1 base and J by 1 base, with 22 bases between. The CDR3 has 19 residues. Germline lookup yields CDR1 MGHRA and CDR2 YSYEKL. The CDR3, as DNA: TGCGCCAGCAGCCAAGTCCCGCTCCCCGGGGGGCGGGGGAACACTGAAGCTTTCTTT. Protein product: CASSQVPLPGGRGNTEAFF.